This T cell receptor (beta chain) was documented in a study of monozygotic twins with inflammatory bowel disease. Study-wide findings and caveats: Twins with IBD were found to have lower TCRbeta diversity (inverse Simpson) than healthy co-twins. IBD patients exhibited fewer clonotypes shared with other individuals than healthy twins, particularly with disease activity.

TCRdb reprocessed the 5' RACE reads, with one entry per CDR3 protein and no DNA. Across about 160,000 distinct CDR3 sequences, the top ten clones capture under 3.5% of the sample. Germline V gene data show CDR1 as SGHRS and CDR2 as YFSETQ. The CDR3 has 17 residues. As for this clonotype: What it recognizes is unknown.

This chain connects TRBV5-1 to TRBJ1-5; the TRBD1 assignment by TCRdb is unverifiable without DNA. This receptor was obtained from a human donor with ulcerative colitis or Crohn's disease, or a healthy co-twin of an affected twin (not recorded which). Sequenced sample: blood. The CDR3 loop reads CASSSTTGLYSNQPQHF.